These 26 T cell receptor beta chains share one sample of origin, sequenced in a study of blood T cell repertoires in COVID-19. The data were produced by immunoSEQ multiplex PCR, yet TCRdb's version contains in-frame clones alone and is incomplete. The sample includes more than 95,000 clones, around 83% of them seen just once. The material sequenced was peripheral blood. Every receptor here comes from a woman aged 80 or over with COVID-19, enrolled during active disease.

The CDR3 region has the DNA TGCGCCAGCAGCTTTACTAGCGGGGGACGAGATACGCAGTATTTT. Translating it yields CASSFTSGGRDTQYF. This chain connects TRBV5-1 to TRBJ2-3, with TRBD2 matching 11 bases. This CDR3 is built from 15 residues. Germline CDR1 and CDR2: SGHRS and YFSETQ. After removal of 2 bases from V and 5 bases from J, the junction contained 4 bases not matched to a gene.

The J gene is TRBJ2-2, the V gene TRBV18; 7 bases match TRBD1. V was clipped by 3 bases and J by 5 bases; unmatched bases: 9. The germline CDR1 and CDR2 sequences are KGHSH and LQKENI. This CDR3 region has 16 residues. The CDR3 region is CASSPRGGAETGELFF. As DNA, the CDR3 is TGTGCCAGCTCACCTAGAGGGGGCGCAGAGACCGGGGAGCTGTTTTTT.

V usage is TRBV7-9 and J usage is TRBJ1-2; D is possibly TRBD1 (5 bases). CDR1 SEHNR and CDR2 FQNEAQ come from the germline V gene (reference sequence). V was shortened by 5 bases and J by 4 bases, with 11 bases between the two germline ends. CDR3 length: 13 amino acids. CDR3 in amino acids: CASSQGQFYGYTF. The CDR3 DNA reads as TGTGCCAGCAGCCAAGGACAATTCTATGGCTACACCTTC.

The rearrangement uses TRBV27 and TRBJ2-7; D perhaps matches TRBD2 (5 bases). V was trimmed by 2 bases and J by 0 bases, leaving 8 bases between them. The V gene's germline CDR1 is MNHEY and CDR2 SMNVEV (reference sequence). This CDR3 has 14 residues. The chain's CDR3 is CASSLSRDSYEQYF. The CDR3, as DNA: TGTGCCAGCAGTTTAAGTCGGGACTCCTACGAGCAGTACTTC.

This chain joins TRBV12-3 or TRBV12-4 and TRBJ2-1; the D gene is possibly TRBD1 (6 bases). The germline V and J ends were trimmed by 7 bases and 8 bases, with 15 bases remaining between them. The CDR3 totals 13 residues. CDR3 in DNA: TGTGCCAGCACTACAGGGCCTAGGGATGAGCAGTTCTTC. Translation gives CASTTGPRDEQFF.

The chain combines TRBV27 with TRBJ2-7, with D tentatively TRBD2 (5 bases). Trimming shortened V by 5 bases and J by 5 bases, and 7 bases separated the two germline ends. CDR1 is MNHEY and CDR2 is SMNVEV in the germline V gene (reference sequence). This CDR3 region has 11 residues. The CDR3, as DNA: TGTGCCAGCAGTCGAGGGCACGAGCAGTACTTC. It is translated as CASSRGHEQYF.

The V call is TRBV9, the J call TRBJ1-2, with 7 nucleotides matching TRBD1. Trimming removed 2 bases from V and 8 bases from J; junction bases left unmatched: 3. Germline CDR1 reads SGDLS; CDR2 reads YYNGEE. The CDR3 spans 12 residues. In DNA form, the CDR3 reads TGTGCCAGCAGCGTGGGACAGTTAGGCTACACCTTC. This sequence encodes CASSVGQLGYTF.

The table lists this clone with a few counts. The chain links TRBV4-1 to TRBJ1-6; D is uncertain. The CDR3 spans 14 residues. V was pared by 1 base and J by 12 bases, with 13 bases between. Germline CDR1 and CDR2: MGHRA and YSYEKL. The CDR3 coding sequence is TGCGCCAGCAGCCAAGCCCGGGGAGGGAGACCCCTCCACTTT. It is translated as CASSQARGGRPLHF.

The chain has TRBV27 and TRBJ2-2, with TRBD1 as a possible D gene (6 bases). Germline values: CDR1 MNHEY, CDR2 SMNVEV (reference sequence). Trimming took off 5 bases at V and 5 bases at J, with 15 bases between the two ends. The CDR3 sequence is 15 residues long. CDR3 coding DNA: TGTGCCAGCAGTCAAACAGGGAGTTGGACCGGGGAGCTGTTTTTT. It encodes CASSQTGSWTGELFF.

The chain employs TRBV28 and TRBJ2-5; 11 bases line up with TRBD2. Germline CDR1 and CDR2: MDHEN and SYDVKM. V lost 3 bases to trimming and J lost 3 bases; unmatched junction nucleotides: 3. CDR3 size: 15 residues. Here the CDR3 reads CASSFEGLAEETQYF. The DNA of the CDR3 is TGTGCCAGCAGTTTTGAGGGACTAGCGGAAGAGACCCAGTACTTC.

This chain joins TRBV25-1 and TRBJ2-1, with 15 bases that match TRBD2. The CDR3 is 16 amino acids. Trimming took 4 bases from V and 6 from J; bases not matched to a gene: 4. CDR1 is MGHDK and CDR2 is SYGVNS in the germline V gene. The CDR3 spells CASSVAGLAGGNEQFF. CDR3 nucleotide sequence: TGTGCCAGCAGTGTCGCGGGACTAGCGGGAGGCAATGAGCAGTTCTTC.

The J gene is TRBJ1-1, the V gene TRBV7-2; tentatively, D is TRBD1 (6 bases). The V and J ends lost 5 bases and 4 bases respectively, with 14 bases between them. This CDR3 contains 14 residues. Germline V gives CDR1 SGHTA, CDR2 FQGNSA. CDR3 DNA: TGTGCCAGCAGCCTTACACAGGGTAGCACTGAAGCTTTCTTT. Translating gives CASSLTQGSTEAFF.

About this clone itself: Additional DNA sequences in this sample encode the identical CDR3. The chain is built from TRBV10-3 and TRBJ2-3, with 7 bases matching TRBD1. CDR1 and CDR2 from the germline V gene are ENHRY and SYGVKD. This CDR3 region has 16 residues. Germline trimming cut 0 bases from V and 0 bases from J; bases unmatched to any gene: 3. The CDR3 DNA reads TGTGCCATCAGTGAGTCGGCAGGGGGTAGCACAGATACGCAGTATTTT. Amino acids: CAISESAGGSTDTQYF.

The chain is built from TRBV6-5 and TRBJ2-7, with a weak D call TRBD1 (6 bases). CDR1 is MNHEY and CDR2 is SVGAGI in the germline V gene. Trimming removed 6 bases at V and 2 bases at J, with 17 bases between. The CDR3 is 15 amino acids. Here the CDR3 reads CASRKAGTRPYEQYF. CDR3 sequence (DNA): TGTGCCAGCAGAAAAGCCGGGACACGGCCCTACGAGCAGTACTTC.

CDR3 in amino acids: CASSHVGKLFF. CDR3 nucleotide sequence: TGTGCCAGCAGTCATGTCGGAAAACTGTTTTTT. The V call is TRBV3-1 (or the pseudogene TRBV3-2), the J call TRBJ1-4; D is unclear. The length of the CDR3 is 11 residues. V lost 6 bases, J lost 10 bases, and 9 bases lay in between. Germline V gives CDR1 LGHDT, CDR2 YNNKEL (reference sequence).

V gene TRBV7-2 combines with J gene TRBJ2-3; 14 nucleotides align to TRBD2. The CDR3 is made up of 16 amino acids. V gave up 5 bases and J gave up 5 bases; unmatched junction bases: 6. Germline V gene sequence: CDR1 SGHTA, CDR2 FQGNSA. The CDR3 coding sequence is TGTGCCAGCAGCGCGACTAGCGGGAGGGGTGGAGATACGCAGTATTTT. It specifies CASSATSGRGGDTQYF. Looking up the rest from reference TRBV7-2 and TRBJ2-3 gives the full variable domain: GAGVSQSPSNKVTEKGKDVELRCDPISGHTALYWYRQSLGQGLEFLIYFQGNSAPDKSGLPSDRFSAERTGGSVSTLTIQRTQQEDSAVYLCASSATSGRGGDTQYFGPGTRLTVL.

V and J are TRBV5-1 and TRBJ1-4; D perhaps matches TRBD1 (6 bases). Trimming took off 2 bases at V and 7 bases at J, with 18 bases between the two ends. Germline-derived CDR1 and CDR2 are SGHRS and YFSETQ. This CDR3 has 16 amino acids. The CDR3 DNA reads TGCGCCAGCAGCTTTAACTCTAGGACAGCAACTGAAAAACTGTTTTTT. It encodes CASSFNSRTATEKLFF. Based on the CDR3 plus reference TRBV5-1 and TRBJ1-4, the full variable domain is KAGVTQTPRYLIKTRGQQVTLSCSPISGHRSVSWYQQTPGQGLQFLFEYFSETQRNKGNFPGRFSGRQFSNSRSEMNVSTLELGDSALYLCASSFNSRTATEKLFFGSGTQLSVL.

This chain links TRBV15 with TRBJ2-6; D perhaps matches TRBD2 (5 bases). The CDR3 spans 15 residues. The ends were cut back, 2 bases at V and 0 bases at J, with 5 bases in the middle. Germline V gene lookup returns CDR1 LNHNV and CDR2 YYDKDF (reference sequence). CDR3 bases: TGTGCCACCAGCAGACGGGACTCTGGGGCCAACGTCCTGACTTTC. Amino acids: CATSRRDSGANVLTF. Supplemented by reference TRBV15 and TRBJ2-6, the full variable domain reads DAMVIQNPRYQVTQFGKPVTLSCSQTLNHNVMYWYQQKSSQAPKLLFHYYDKDFNNEADTPDNFQSRRPNTSFCFLDIRSPGLGDTAMYLCATSRRDSGANVLTFGAGSRLTVL.

The sample holds one count of this clone. Other nucleotide sequences in the sample specify the same CDR3. The chain uses TRBV7-2 and TRBJ2-2; D unresolved. CDR1 SGHTA and CDR2 FQGNSA come from the germline V gene. Trimming stripped 1 base from V and 7 bases from J, with 7 bases between. The CDR3 loop spans 13 amino acids. CDR3 residues: CASSLDGRGELFF. The CDR3 DNA is TGTGCCAGCAGCTTAGACGGTCGCGGGGAGCTGTTTTTT.

The V and J genes are TRBV3-1 (or the pseudogene TRBV3-2) and TRBJ1-1, with 7 bases identical to TRBD1. V lost 3 bases to trimming and J lost 1 base; unmatched junction nucleotides: 2. The CDR3 length is 14 residues. Germline-derived CDR1 and CDR2 are LGHDT and YNNKEL (reference sequence). The CDR3 spells CASSHRDRNTEAFF. Written as DNA, the CDR3 is TGTGCCAGCAGCCACCGGGACAGGAACACTGAAGCTTTCTTT.

V gene TRBV15 combines with J gene TRBJ1-2; the match to TRBD1 covers 8 bases. With V trimmed by 8 bases and J by 6 bases, 8 bases remained unmatched. The length of the CDR3 is 13 residues. Germline-derived CDR1 and CDR2 are LNHNV and YYDKDF (reference sequence). CDR3 sequence: CATATGDENGYTF. The CDR3 DNA reads TGTGCCACCGCGACAGGGGATGAAAATGGCTACACCTTC.

This clone was seen a single time. V is TRBV6-2 or TRBV6-3 and J is TRBJ2-7; perhaps TRBD1 as D (5 bases). The CDR3 runs 15 residues. Germline CDR1 and CDR2: MNHEY and SVGEGT. Trimming took 6 bases from V and 0 from J, leaving 15 bases between them. The CDR3 reads CASSPDRLSSYEQYF. CDR3 DNA: TGTGCCAGCAGCCCTGACAGACTCAGCTCCTACGAGCAGTACTTC.

This clone came up once. The V call is TRBV4-1, the J call TRBJ1-4; D possibly corresponds to TRBD1 (5 bases). Trimming removed 4 bases from V and 0 bases from J, with 15 bases in between. The CDR3 runs to 17 residues. CDR1 MGHRA and CDR2 YSYEKL come from the germline V gene. Here the CDR3 reads CASSPQPGLTTNEKLFF. In nucleotides, the CDR3 is TGCGCCAGCAGCCCCCAGCCAGGGTTAACAACTAATGAAAAACTGTTTTTT.

The chain links TRBV12-3 or TRBV12-4 to TRBJ2-1; TRBD2 matches at 7 bases. Trimming took 3 bases from V and 7 from J; bases not matched to a gene: 3. CDR3 length: 13 residues. CDR3 sequence: CASSFGGSNEQFF. The CDR3, as DNA: TGTGCCAGCAGTTTTGGCGGGAGTAATGAGCAGTTCTTC.

This clone was seen once. The chain is built from TRBV5-1 and TRBJ1-2, with 7 bases matching TRBD1. Germline CDR1 reads SGHRS; CDR2 reads YFSETQ. The CDR3 is 17 amino acids. Losses at the gene ends were 4 bases for V and 4 bases for J; bases not matched to a gene: 16. The CDR3: CASSPATTNRGGYGYTF. The CDR3 DNA reads TGCGCCAGCAGCCCTGCCACGACCAACAGGGGTGGCTATGGCTACACCTTC.

The chain recombines TRBV2 with TRBJ2-5, with D possibly being TRBD2 (6 bases). The CDR3 sequence is 13 residues long. The ends were cut back, 5 bases at V and 5 bases at J, with 12 bases in the middle. Germline values: CDR1 SNHLY, CDR2 FYNNEI. CDR3: CASSPGRGETQYF. In DNA, the CDR3 is TGTGCCAGCAGTCCAGGCCGGGGGGAGACCCAGTACTTC.